The clone carrying this TCR beta chain turned up a few times. Antigen unknown. The sample is drawn from a study of T cell repertoires in cytomegalovirus infection. The CDR3 runs to 16 residues. CDR1 is SGHAT and CDR2 is FQNNGV in the germline V gene. Trimming removed 0 bases from V and 7 bases from J, with 15 bases in between. MiXCR, applied by TCRdb to the reads, yields one record per CDR3 protein. The sample holds under 500,000 distinct CDR3 sequences, more than 40% seen once. The sequencing here drew on cultured PBMCs, taken from culture after CMV antigen stimulation. The sequence derives from a human donor in good health (CMV status not recorded). Some clones in this sample may be carry-over from other donors' samples. The V gene is TRBV11-2, the J gene TRBJ1-4, with D perhaps matching TRBD1 (5 bases). The CDR3 sequence: CASSLENGGFSEKLFF. In DNA form, the CDR3 reads TGTGCCAGCAGCTTAGAAAACGGGGGGTTCAGTGAAAAACTGTTTTTT.